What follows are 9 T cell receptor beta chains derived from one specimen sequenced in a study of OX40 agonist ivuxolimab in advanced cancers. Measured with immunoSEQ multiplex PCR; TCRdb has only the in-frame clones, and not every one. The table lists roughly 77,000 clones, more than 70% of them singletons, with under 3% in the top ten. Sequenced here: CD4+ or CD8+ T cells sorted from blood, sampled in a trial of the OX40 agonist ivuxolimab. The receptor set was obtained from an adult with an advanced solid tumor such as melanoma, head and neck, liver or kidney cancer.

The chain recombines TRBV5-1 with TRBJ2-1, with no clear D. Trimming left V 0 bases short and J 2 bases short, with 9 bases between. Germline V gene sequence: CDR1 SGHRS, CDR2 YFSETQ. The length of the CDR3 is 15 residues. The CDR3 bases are TGCGCCAGCAGCTTGGACGTTGGGGCCTACAATGAGCAGTTCTTC. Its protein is CASSLDVGAYNEQFF. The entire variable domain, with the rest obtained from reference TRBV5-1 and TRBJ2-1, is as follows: KAGVTQTPRYLIKTRGQQVTLSCSPISGHRSVSWYQQTPGQGLQFLFEYFSETQRNKGNFPGRFSGRQFSNSRSEMNVSTLELGDSALYLCASSLDVGAYNEQFFGPGTRLTVL.

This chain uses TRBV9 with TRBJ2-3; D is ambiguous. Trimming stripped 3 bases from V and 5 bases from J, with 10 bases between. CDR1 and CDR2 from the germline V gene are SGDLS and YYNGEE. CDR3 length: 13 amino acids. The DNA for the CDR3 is TGTGCCAGCAGCGGGTCGCTGGGAGATACGCAGTATTTT. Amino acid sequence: CASSGSLGDTQYF.

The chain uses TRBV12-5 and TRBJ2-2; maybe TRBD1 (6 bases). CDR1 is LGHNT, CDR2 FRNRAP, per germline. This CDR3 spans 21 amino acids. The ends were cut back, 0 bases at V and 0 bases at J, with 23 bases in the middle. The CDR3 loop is CASGLVLYRVLSNSNTGELFF. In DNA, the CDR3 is TGTGCTAGTGGTTTGGTACTTTACAGGGTCCTATCCAACTCGAACACCGGGGAGCTGTTTTTT.

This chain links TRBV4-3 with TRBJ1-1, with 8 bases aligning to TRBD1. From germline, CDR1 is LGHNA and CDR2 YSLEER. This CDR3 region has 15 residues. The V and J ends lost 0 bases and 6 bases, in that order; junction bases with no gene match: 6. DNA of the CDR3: TGCGCCAGCAGCCAAGAAATCTGGACAGGGCCTGAAGCTTTCTTT. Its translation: CASSQEIWTGPEAFF.

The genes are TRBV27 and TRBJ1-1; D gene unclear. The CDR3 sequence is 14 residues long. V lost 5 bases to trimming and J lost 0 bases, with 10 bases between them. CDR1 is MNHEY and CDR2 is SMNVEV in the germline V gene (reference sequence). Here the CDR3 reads CASSPNGVNTEAFF. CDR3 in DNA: TGTGCCAGCAGTCCCAACGGGGTGAACACTGAAGCTTTCTTT.

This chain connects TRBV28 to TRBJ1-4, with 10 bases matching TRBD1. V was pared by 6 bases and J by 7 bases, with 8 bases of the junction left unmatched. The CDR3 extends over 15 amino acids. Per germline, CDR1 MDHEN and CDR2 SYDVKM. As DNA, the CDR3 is TGTGCCAGCAGCTGGACAGGGGGATTGGCTGAAAAACTGTTTTTT. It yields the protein CASSWTGGLAEKLFF.

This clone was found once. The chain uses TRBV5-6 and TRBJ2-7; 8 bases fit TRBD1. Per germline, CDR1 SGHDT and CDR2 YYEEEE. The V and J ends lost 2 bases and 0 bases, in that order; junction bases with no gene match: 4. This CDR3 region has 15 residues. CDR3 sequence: CASSLPGQDSYEQYF. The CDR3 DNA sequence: TGTGCCAGCAGCTTACCGGGACAGGACTCCTACGAGCAGTACTTC.

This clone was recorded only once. The CDR3 region is CASSYTISGNTIYF. In nucleotides, the CDR3 is TGTGCCAGCAGTTACACGATCTCTGGAAACACCATATATTTT. The chain joins TRBV6-5 to TRBJ1-3; D uncertain. Germline V gene data show CDR1 as MNHEY and CDR2 as SVGAGI. There are 14 residues in the CDR3. The germline V and J ends were trimmed by 2 bases and 0 bases, with 5 bases remaining between them.

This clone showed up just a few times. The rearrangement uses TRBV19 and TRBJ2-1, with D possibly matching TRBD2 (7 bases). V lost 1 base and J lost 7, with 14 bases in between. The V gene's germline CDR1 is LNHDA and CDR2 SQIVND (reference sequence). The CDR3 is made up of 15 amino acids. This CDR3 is CASSIVAGARNEQFF. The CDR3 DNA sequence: TGTGCCAGTAGTATAGTCGCGGGGGCCCGAAATGAGCAGTTCTTC.